This TCR beta chain is drawn from a study of cytotoxic CD8 clonotypes in ibrutinib-treated CLL. Study summary: After a median of about 70 months, roughly 15 patients stayed remitted and about twelve progressed; responses had been partial in approximately 24 and complete in 2.

The CDR3 has 14 residues. The germline gives CDR1 MNHEY, CDR2 SMNVEV (reference sequence). J gave up 2 bases and V 6 bases, and 3 bases lay outside the gene matches. As to this clone: The antigen remains undetermined. Other nucleotide sequences in the sample specify the same CDR3.

Notes on the study in general: The study found clonality rose at ibrutinib response, then fell toward baseline at progression.

Measured with immunoSEQ multiplex PCR; TCRdb has only the in-frame clones, and not every one. In the table there are some 92,000 clones, around 77% of which are singletons. The rearrangement uses TRBV27 and TRBJ2-7, with 11 bases aligning to TRBD2. This TCR came from a human donor with chronic lymphocytic leukemia. Specimen: PBMCs, collected after 24 months of ibrutinib treatment. CDR3 DNA sequence: TGTGCCAGCAGCTCGACTAGCGGGACCTACGAGCAGTACTTC. Translation: CASSSTSGTYEQYF.